This is a list of T cell receptor beta chains from one sample in a study of T cells in Graves' hyperthyroidism and ophthalmopathy. TCRdb redid the calling of the multiplex PCR reads with MiXCR, one entry per CDR3 protein. The sample lists around 760,000 distinct CDR3 sequences; under 45% were seen once. The sequencing input was blood. Receptor source: a woman in her 40s with Graves' hyperthyroidism. The CDR3 runs from the conserved cysteine through the conserved F or W. Each record gives: D gene, V gene, J gene, clone size, CDR3 DNA, CDR3 protein. D genes are given only for firm matches. Clone size, where shown, is once, few, many, or a class for clones that have expanded.

d_gene: TRBD1
v_gene: TRBV12-3/TRBV12-4
j_gene: TRBJ2-7
abundance: many
CDR3nt: TGTGCCAGCATGCTGACAGGGCGACTGGTCGAGCAGTACTTC
CDR3aa: CASMLTGRLVEQYF

d_gene: .
v_gene: TRBV20-1
j_gene: TRBJ1-1
abundance: many
CDR3nt: TGCAGTGCTGTGGCTCCACGTATGAACACTGAAGCTTTCTTT
CDR3aa: CSAVAPRMNTEAFF

d_gene: TRBD1
v_gene: TRBV20-1
j_gene: TRBJ2-3
abundance: few
CDR3nt: TGCAGTGCTCGGGACAGCGCGGATACGCAGTATTTT
CDR3aa: CSARDSADTQYF

d_gene: .
v_gene: TRBV5-1
j_gene: TRBJ1-1
abundance: .
CDR3nt: TGCGCCAGCAGCTTGCTAGGGAATTTCGCTGAAGCTTTCTTT
CDR3aa: CASSLLGNFAEAFF

d_gene: .
v_gene: TRBV7-9
j_gene: TRBJ2-2
abundance: .
CDR3nt: TGTGCCAGCAGCCGGATAGCGACCGTTAACACCGGGGAGCTGTTTTTT
CDR3aa: CASSRIATVNTGELFF

d_gene: .
v_gene: TRBV5-1
j_gene: TRBJ2-2
abundance: many
CDR3nt: TGCGCCAGCAGCTTAGCGACGGACAGCACCGGGGAGCTGTTTTTT
CDR3aa: CASSLATDSTGELFF

d_gene: TRBD1
v_gene: TRBV10-3
j_gene: TRBJ1-4
abundance: .
CDR3nt: TGTGCCATCAGTGAGTCACGGGACAGGGAAAAACTGTTTTTT
CDR3aa: CAISESRDREKLFF

d_gene: TRBD2
v_gene: TRBV7-2
j_gene: TRBJ2-6
abundance: few
CDR3nt: TGTGCCAGCAGCTCCCGTGGAGCGGGAGGGCCAGGTGGGGCCAACGTCCTGACTTTC
CDR3aa: CASSSRGAGGPGGANVLTF

d_gene: .
v_gene: TRBV7-2
j_gene: TRBJ2-2
abundance: many
CDR3nt: TGTGCCAGCAGCTTATATTCGGGGACGGACACCGGGGAGCTGTTTTTT
CDR3aa: CASSLYSGTDTGELFF

d_gene: .
v_gene: TRBV5-6
j_gene: TRBJ1-3
abundance: .
CDR3nt: TGTGCCAGCAGCTTATCTGTATTCTATGTCCTCTCTGGAAACACCATATATTTT
CDR3aa: CASSLSVFYVLSGNTIYF

d_gene: TRBD2
v_gene: TRBV6-5
j_gene: TRBJ2-7
abundance: few
CDR3nt: TGTGCCAGCAGGAGACTAGCGGGGGCTAGGTCCTACGAGCAGTACTTC
CDR3aa: CASRRLAGARSYEQYF

d_gene: .
v_gene: TRBV10-3
j_gene: TRBJ1-1
abundance: .
CDR3nt: TGTGCCATCAGTGAGGCGGGAGGACAAGCTTTCTTT
CDR3aa: CAISEAGGQAFF

d_gene: TRBD1
v_gene: TRBV2
j_gene: TRBJ2-6
abundance: few
CDR3nt: TGTGCCAGCGGACAGGGGGTAGCTGGGGCCAACGTCCTGACTTTC
CDR3aa: CASGQGVAGANVLTF

d_gene: .
v_gene: TRBV2
j_gene: TRBJ1-2
abundance: .
CDR3nt: TGTGCCAGCAGTGAGGAAGTCGGGTTCGGCTACACCTTC
CDR3aa: CASSEEVGFGYTF

d_gene: TRBD1
v_gene: TRBV25-1
j_gene: TRBJ1-5
abundance: .
CDR3nt: TGTGCCAGCCGGGACAGGGTGTATAGTAATCAGCCCCAGCATTTT
CDR3aa: CASRDRVYSNQPQHF

d_gene: .
v_gene: TRBV20-1
j_gene: TRBJ1-4
abundance: .
CDR3nt: TGCAGTGCTAGAGTCTTCCCGGGGATAAATGAAAAACTGTTTTTT
CDR3aa: CSARVFPGINEKLFF

d_gene: .
v_gene: TRBV5-4
j_gene: TRBJ1-1
abundance: few
CDR3nt: TGTGCCAGCAGCGCAGGGGCACTTTCCGAAGCTTTCTTT
CDR3aa: CASSAGALSEAFF

d_gene: .
v_gene: TRBV6-5
j_gene: TRBJ1-1
abundance: .
CDR3nt: TGTGCCAGCAGTGTAACTAAAACTGAAGCTTTCTTT
CDR3aa: CASSVTKTEAFF

d_gene: .
v_gene: TRBV5-6
j_gene: TRBJ1-1
abundance: many
CDR3nt: TGTGCCAGCAGCCCGAACAAGAACACTGAAGCTTTCTTT
CDR3aa: CASSPNKNTEAFF

d_gene: .
v_gene: TRBV9
j_gene: TRBJ1-1
abundance: .
CDR3nt: TGTGCCAGCAGCCACCGGGACTTCACTGAAGCTTTCTTT
CDR3aa: CASSHRDFTEAFF

d_gene: TRBD1
v_gene: TRBV25-1
j_gene: TRBJ2-2
abundance: .
CDR3nt: TGTGCCAGCAGTGACACAGGGGTAAACACCGGGGAGCTGTTTTTT
CDR3aa: CASSDTGVNTGELFF

d_gene: .
v_gene: TRBV7-2
j_gene: TRBJ1-5
abundance: many
CDR3nt: TGTGCCAGCAGTCCCACAGGGACTAGCAATCAGCCCCAGCATTTT
CDR3aa: CASSPTGTSNQPQHF

d_gene: .
v_gene: TRBV2
j_gene: TRBJ1-6
abundance: .
CDR3nt: TGTGCCAGCAGTGAATTAGCGGGCGGACTTTATTCACCCCTCCACTTT
CDR3aa: CASSELAGGLYSPLHF

d_gene: .
v_gene: TRBV7-9
j_gene: TRBJ2-5
abundance: .
CDR3nt: TGTGCCAGCAGCTACTCCTGGGCAGGGCACGGGACCCAGTACTTC
CDR3aa: CASSYSWAGHGTQYF

d_gene: TRBD1
v_gene: TRBV15
j_gene: TRBJ1-1
abundance: .
CDR3nt: TGTGCCACCACGGTGGGACAGGCGAACACTGAAGCTTTCTTT
CDR3aa: CATTVGQANTEAFF

d_gene: .
v_gene: TRBV19
j_gene: TRBJ2-5
abundance: .
CDR3nt: TGTGCCAGTAGTATCTCGGAGGGAGAGACCCAGTACTTC
CDR3aa: CASSISEGETQYF

d_gene: TRBD2
v_gene: TRBV10-1
j_gene: TRBJ2-7
abundance: .
CDR3nt: TGCGCCAGCAGTGGTGAGTCGGGACTAGACGGCGAGCAGTACTTC
CDR3aa: CASSGESGLDGEQYF

d_gene: .
v_gene: TRBV10-3
j_gene: TRBJ1-2
abundance: many
CDR3nt: TGTGCCATCAGTGCCCGGGAACCTAACTATGGCTACACCTTC
CDR3aa: CAISAREPNYGYTF

d_gene: TRBD2
v_gene: TRBV20-1
j_gene: TRBJ2-5
abundance: .
CDR3nt: TGCAGTGCTATGGGGCTAGCGGGGCAAGGCCAGACCCAGTACTTC
CDR3aa: CSAMGLAGQGQTQYF

d_gene: .
v_gene: TRBV7-9
j_gene: TRBJ1-5
abundance: .
CDR3nt: TGTGCCAGCAGATTGGGGGGCGAAGGGTCCCAGCATTTT
CDR3aa: CASRLGGEGSQHF

d_gene: TRBD2
v_gene: TRBV4-1
j_gene: TRBJ2-7
abundance: .
CDR3nt: TGCGCCAGCAGCCAAACCTTGGTAGCGGGAGAATCGTACGAGCAGTACTTC
CDR3aa: CASSQTLVAGESYEQYF

d_gene: TRBD1
v_gene: TRBV27
j_gene: TRBJ2-7
abundance: .
CDR3nt: TGTGCCATCAGGACCGGGACAGGGACCTCCTACGAGCAGTACTTC
CDR3aa: CAIRTGTGTSYEQYF

d_gene: TRBD1
v_gene: TRBV19
j_gene: TRBJ1-2
abundance: .
CDR3nt: TGTGCCAGTAGTACTCCTGGACAGGGAGCATATGGCTACACCTTC
CDR3aa: CASSTPGQGAYGYTF

d_gene: .
v_gene: TRBV6-5
j_gene: TRBJ1-1
abundance: .
CDR3nt: TGTGCCAGCACCCGGCGGGGGCCAAACACTGAAGCTTTCTTT
CDR3aa: CASTRRGPNTEAFF

d_gene: TRBD1
v_gene: TRBV6-5
j_gene: TRBJ1-2
abundance: few
CDR3nt: TGTGCCAGCAGTCAGGACACCGGGACAGTCTATGGCTACACCTTC
CDR3aa: CASSQDTGTVYGYTF

d_gene: .
v_gene: TRBV2
j_gene: TRBJ1-6
abundance: many
CDR3nt: TGTGCCAGCAGGGAAACAGTCAGCTCCTATAATTCACCCCTCCACTTT
CDR3aa: CASRETVSSYNSPLHF

d_gene: .
v_gene: TRBV7-2
j_gene: TRBJ1-1
abundance: .
CDR3nt: TGTGCCAGCTCACCACTATCCCTGGGGATGAACACTGAAGCTTTCTTT
CDR3aa: CASSPLSLGMNTEAFF

d_gene: .
v_gene: TRBV10-3
j_gene: TRBJ2-3
abundance: few
CDR3nt: TGTGCCATCAGTGCGTCTAGCACAGATACGCAGTATTTT
CDR3aa: CAISASSTDTQYF

d_gene: TRBD1
v_gene: TRBV20-1
j_gene: TRBJ1-5
abundance: few
CDR3nt: TGCAGTGCTAGCCCGACAGGGGGCAATCAGCCCCAGCATTTT
CDR3aa: CSASPTGGNQPQHF

d_gene: TRBD1
v_gene: TRBV19
j_gene: TRBJ2-7
abundance: .
CDR3nt: TGTGCCAGTAGTTACAGGGGGCAGTACGAGCAGTACTTC
CDR3aa: CASSYRGQYEQYF

d_gene: TRBD2
v_gene: TRBV11-2
j_gene: TRBJ2-7
abundance: many
CDR3nt: TGTGCCAGCAGGCCTAGCGGGGGGCTTGGTGAGCAGTACTTC
CDR3aa: CASRPSGGLGEQYF